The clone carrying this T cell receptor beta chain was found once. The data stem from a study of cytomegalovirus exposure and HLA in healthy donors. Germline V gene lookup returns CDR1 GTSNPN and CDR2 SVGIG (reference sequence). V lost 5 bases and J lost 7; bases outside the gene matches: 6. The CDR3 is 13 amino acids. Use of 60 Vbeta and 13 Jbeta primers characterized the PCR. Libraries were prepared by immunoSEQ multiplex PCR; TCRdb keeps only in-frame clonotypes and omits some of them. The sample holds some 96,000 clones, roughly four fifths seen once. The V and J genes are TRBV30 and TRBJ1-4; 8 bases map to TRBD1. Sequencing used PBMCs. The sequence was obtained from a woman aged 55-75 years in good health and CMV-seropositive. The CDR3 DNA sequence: TGTGCCTGGCAGGGGGCGCAGGGTGAAAAACTGTTTTTT. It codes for CAWQGAQGEKLFF. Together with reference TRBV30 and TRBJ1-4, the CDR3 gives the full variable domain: SQTIHQWPATLVQPVGSPLSLECTVEGTSNPNLYWYRQAAGRGLQLLFYSVGIGQISSEVPQNLSASRPQDRQFILSSKKLLLSDSGFYLCAWQGAQGEKLFFGSGTQLSVL.